Following are 26 T cell receptor delta chains from one sample sequenced in a study of gamma-delta chains in newborns, infants, children. TCRdb re-called the reads via CATT. The table lists approximately 11,000 delta-chain clones, 3% to 4.5% of them singletons. Source material: blood. These receptors were obtained from a child who was a newborn, infant or young child, either healthy, febrile or measles-vaccinated (not recorded which).

This clone was detected once. The J gene corresponds to TRDJ3; a V gene call is absent; the table's D call of TRDD3 was not tested on the DNA. The length of the CDR3 is 23 residues. The CDR3 reads CAASPPGQLGNRGASWDTRQMFF. The CDR3 region has the DNA TGTGCAGCAAGCCCCCCAGGGCAACTGGGGAATAGGGGGGCCTCCTGGGACACCCGACAGATGTTTTTC.

By sample fraction, this clone is medium-sized. The V gene is TRDV1, the J gene TRDJ1; the D gene is possibly TRDD3 (6 bases). With 3 bases removed from V and 1 base from J, the gap between germline ends came to 21 bases. CDR1 is TSWWSYY, CDR2 QGS, per germline. This CDR3 has 18 residues. CDR3 bases: TGTGCTCTTGGGGAGTCGCCCAGGCTGGGGTTTCGCACCGATAAACTCATCTTT. Protein sequence: CALGESPRLGFRTDKLIF.

By share of the sample, this clone is medium-sized. This sample also contains other DNA sequences that code for the same CDR3. The chain joins TRDV2 to TRDJ2; TRDD3 matches at 9 bases. The CDR3 covers 17 residues. V shed 3 bases and J 0 bases; nucleotides not matched to a gene: 7. Germline V gene sequence: CDR1 GEAIGNYY, CDR2 EKD. The CDR3 bases are TGTGCCTGTGACCGGCTGGGGGATGCTTCTTTGACAGCACAACTCTTCTTT. Its translation: CACDRLGDASLTAQLFF.

By proportion, this clone is medium-sized. Within the sample, other DNA sequences also encode this same CDR3. The V call is TRDV2, the J call TRDJ3, with TRDD3 identical over 11 bases. This CDR3 region has 19 residues. V was clipped by 0 bases and J by 0 bases; unmatched bases: 3. Germline V gives CDR1 GEAIGNYY, CDR2 EKD. The CDR3 nucleotides are TGTGCCTGTGACACCGTGGGGGATACGAGCTCCTGGGACACCCGACAGATGTTTTTC. This sequence encodes CACDTVGDTSSWDTRQMFF.

The chain is built from TRDV1 and TRDJ1; D possibly corresponds to TRDD3 (6 bases). Germline V gene sequence: CDR1 TSWWSYY, CDR2 QGS. Trimming removed 2 bases from V and 0 bases from J, with 22 bases in between. The length of the CDR3 is 19 residues. CDR3 nucleotides: TGTGCTCTTGGGGAAACAGACGGGGGAGGGATTCGGTACACCGATAAACTCATCTTT. Amino acid sequence: CALGETDGGGIRYTDKLIF.

This clone was detected a few times. The J gene is TRDJ1, the V gene TRDV2; the match to TRDD3 covers 12 bases. Germline V lookup: CDR1 GEAIGNYY, CDR2 EKD. After removal of 0 bases from V and 1 base from J, the junction contained 17 bases not matched to a gene. This CDR3 is built from 21 residues. This CDR3 is CACDTPFGTGGYQNSTDKLIF. CDR3 bases: TGTGCCTGTGACACCCCCTTTGGTACTGGGGGATACCAAAACTCCACCGATAAACTCATCTTT.

The chain employs TRDV3 and TRDJ1; D perhaps matches TRDD3 (7 bases). The length of the CDR3 is 17 residues. Germline V gene sequence: CDR1 TVYSNPD, CDR2 GDNSRS (reference sequence). The V gene lost 0 bases and the J gene lost 1 base, with 21 bases spanning the gap. As DNA, the CDR3 is TGTGCCTTTAGCTTGGTGGGGGACTCCTTCCGCACCGATAAACTCATCTTT. This codes for CAFSLVGDSFRTDKLIF.

This clone was detected a few times. This chain joins TRDV3 and TRDJ1; D remains unclear. V shed 3 bases and J shed 0 bases, with 14 bases lying between them. This CDR3 region has 14 residues. Germline CDR1 and CDR2: TVYSNPD and GDNSRS (reference sequence). CDR3 DNA sequence: TGTGCCTTCCATCTAGATCCGTACACCGATAAACTCATCTTT. Residues: CAFHLDPYTDKLIF.

This clone was seen more than once but under ten times. With a far larger clone one base away, a read error is the likely cause. The same CDR3 is also encoded by other DNA sequences in this sample. The V gene is TRDV2, the J gene TRDJ3; 11 bases are a match to TRDD3. The germline V gene has CDR1 GEAIGNYY and CDR2 EKD. The CDR3 contains 18 residues. In DNA form, the CDR3 reads TGTGCCTGTGACACCGCTGGGGGATACTCCTGGGACACCCGACAGATGTTCTTC. Translation gives CACDTAGGYSWDTRQMFF.

Details on this clone: A mismatch at residue 7 separates the TCRdb protein from the translated DNA, so the protein presented here was translated from the DNA. The chain uses TRDV2 and TRDJ2; 11 nucleotides agree with TRDD3. V lost 1 base, J lost 8 bases, and 14 bases stayed unmatched. The V gene's germline CDR1 is GEAIGNYY and CDR2 EKD. The CDR3 is made up of 18 amino acids. The CDR3 is CACDTLPTLGDTSAQLFF. The CDR3, as DNA: TGTGCCTGTGACACTCTTCCGACCCTGGGGGATACTTCCGCACAACTCTTCTTT.

This clone was seen only a few times. The chain uses TRDV3 and TRDJ1; 8 nucleotides line up with TRDD3. Germline V CDR1 and CDR2: TVYSNPD, GDNSRS (reference sequence). Trimming cost V 1 base and J 8 bases; bases outside gene matches: 9. The CDR3 is 13 amino acids. The CDR3 sequence: CAFIPGDNGKLIF. The CDR3 DNA is TGTGCCTTTATACCGGGGGATAACGGGAAACTCATCTTT.

This clone was counted only a few times. The rearrangement uses TRDV1 and TRDJ1; TRDD3 aligns across 13 bases. Germline CDR1 TSWWSYY, CDR2 QGS. This CDR3 region has 26 residues. V trimming: 0 bases; J trimming: 0 bases; junction bases outside the gene matches: 28. DNA for the CDR3: TGTGCTCTTGGGGAACTAGGGGGGCCTCATCTTCGTTTGATTACTGGGGGATACGAGAACACCGATAAACTCATCTTT. Translating gives CALGELGGPHLRLITGGYENTDKLIF.

By sample share, this clone is medium-sized. The V call is TRDV2, the J call TRDJ1, with D possibly being TRDD3 (6 bases). Deletions cut 1 base from V and 4 bases from J, with 12 bases between. This CDR3 is 14 amino acids long. Germline assignment: CDR1 GEAIGNYY and CDR2 EKD. DNA of the CDR3: TGTGCCTGTGACACGGTGGGGGGCGACGATAAACTCATCTTT. Residues: CACDTVGGDDKLIF.

The chain recombines TRDV1 with TRDJ1; D might be TRDD3 (6 bases). The CDR3 spans 18 residues. Germline CDR1 and CDR2: TSWWSYY and QGS. V lost 0 bases, J lost 1 base, and 18 bases lay in between. CDR3 DNA: TGTGCTCTTGGGGAACTTCACCGACGGCTGGGGATCACCGATAAACTCATCTTT. Encoded protein: CALGELHRRLGITDKLIF.

This clone was seen a handful of times. The V call is TRDV1, the J call TRDJ1; 12 bases map to TRDD3. V lost 1 base, J lost 0 bases, and 24 bases stayed unmatched. The CDR3 length is 24 residues. CDR1 and CDR2 from the germline V gene are TSWWSYY and QGS. CDR3 residues: CALGERGAYVTAGGYAAYTDKLIF. The CDR3 nucleotides are TGTGCTCTTGGGGAACGGGGGGCCTACGTGACGGCTGGGGGATACGCCGCGTACACCGATAAACTCATCTTT.

Note on this clone: This sequence is one base from a far larger clone and is likely a read error. Additional DNA sequences in this sample encode the identical CDR3. The rearrangement uses TRDV2 and TRDJ1; maybe TRDD3 (6 bases). Germline lookup yields CDR1 GEAIGNYY and CDR2 EKD. V shed 0 bases and J shed 7 bases, with 17 bases lying between them. There are 15 residues in the CDR3. The CDR3: CACDTVLLGDSKLIF. CDR3 nucleotides: TGTGCCTGTGACACCGTCTTACTGGGAGACAGTAAACTCATCTTT.

The chain is built from TRDV1 and TRDJ1, with 13 bases aligning to TRDD3. With V trimmed by 1 base and J by 4 bases, 15 bases remained unmatched. CDR1 and CDR2 (germline): TSWWSYY, QGS. This CDR3 region has 20 residues. The CDR3 here is CALGEPSYNVLGDTDDKLIF. The CDR3 DNA is TGTGCTCTTGGGGAACCTTCCTACAACGTACTGGGGGATACGGACGATAAACTCATCTTT.

There are a few counts of this clone. The chain is built from TRDV1 and TRDJ1; D is unclear. The CDR3 covers 15 residues. V was pared by 3 bases and J by 10 bases, with 21 bases between. Germline V gene lookup returns CDR1 TSWWSYY and CDR2 QGS. This CDR3 reads CALGEHPEAKRRLIF. For the CDR3, the DNA is TGTGCTCTTGGGGAGCACCCAGAGGCTAAACGTAGACTCATCTTT.

A few counts support this clone. This specimen includes other DNA sequences encoding the same CDR3. The rearrangement joins TRDV2 to TRDJ1; 9 bases agree with TRDD3. The length of the CDR3 is 18 residues. CDR1 GEAIGNYY and CDR2 EKD come from the germline V gene. V trimming: 5 bases; J trimming: 0 bases; junction bases outside the gene matches: 15. CDR3 sequence reads: CACGTQLGDRGDTDKLIF. Here the CDR3 DNA reads TGTGCCTGTGGCACACAGCTGGGGGATCGCGGCGACACCGATAAACTCATCTTT.

V gene TRDV1 combines with J gene TRDJ1; 7 bases agree with TRDD3. After removal of 4 bases from V and 9 bases from J, the junction contained 23 bases not matched to a gene. This CDR3 has 18 residues. Germline values: CDR1 TSWWSYY, CDR2 QGS. The DNA for the CDR3 is TGTGCTCTTGGGGGGGGGCGACTTGGGGATAGTATTTTGGTGGAACTCATCTTT. This codes for CALGGGRLGDSILVELIF.

The CDR3 region has the DNA TGTGCCTGTGACCCAGTAATGGGGGATCCTATTAAAAGCGATAAACTCATCTTT. Translation gives CACDPVMGDPIKSDKLIF. The V gene is TRDV2, the J gene TRDJ1, with 8 nucleotides matching TRDD3. The CDR3 length is 18 residues. Trimming removed 3 bases from V and 4 bases from J; junction bases left unmatched: 18. Germline V gene sequence: CDR1 GEAIGNYY, CDR2 EKD.

This clone was observed a few times. The chain joins TRDV2 to TRDJ1; 13 bases are a match to TRDD3. Germline values: CDR1 GEAIGNYY, CDR2 EKD. V dropped 3 bases and J dropped 0; count of bases not matched to a gene: 9. The CDR3 is made up of 18 amino acids. The CDR3 loop is CACDSLLGDTLYTDKLIF. CDR3 nucleotide sequence: TGTGCCTGTGACTCCCTACTGGGGGATACGCTGTACACCGATAAACTCATCTTT.

The chain employs TRDV2 and TRDJ3; possibly TRDD3 for D (5 bases). Looked up from germline, CDR1 is GEAIGNYY and CDR2 is EKD. This CDR3 region has 18 residues. V shed 0 bases and J shed 2 bases, with 13 bases lying between them. The CDR3 sequence is CACDTAGSSTWDTRQMFF. The CDR3 DNA reads as TGTGCCTGTGACACCGCGGGGAGTAGCACCTGGGACACCCGACAGATGTTTTTC.

This clone was seen only a few times. The chain has TRDV1 and TRDJ1, with a weak D call TRDD3 (8 bases). This CDR3 has 23 amino acids. V was pared by 0 bases and J by 2 bases, with 34 bases between. Per germline, CDR1 TSWWSYY and CDR2 QGS. The CDR3 spells CALGELVCWGSYAGDIKTDKLIF. The CDR3 coding sequence is TGTGCTCTTGGGGAACTGGTGTGTTGGGGTTCCTACGCGGGGGATATAAAGACCGATAAACTCATCTTT.

The chain is built from TRDV1 and TRDJ1, with 10 bases matching TRDD3. Germline V CDR1 and CDR2: TSWWSYY, QGS. V lost 7 bases, J lost 9 bases, and 20 bases stayed unmatched. This CDR3 is 17 amino acids long. In DNA form, the CDR3 reads TGTGCTCTTGTTGGAAGTTCCTACGTACTGGGGGATGCCCAACTCATCTTT. It translates to CALVGSSYVLGDAQLIF.

Points on this clone: At residue 3, the TCRdb protein departs from the DNA translation, so the protein shown here was derived from the DNA itself. The rearrangement joins TRDV2 to TRDJ2; D assignment may be TRDD1 or TRDD3 (5 bases each). There are 18 residues in the CDR3. The germline V gene encodes CDR1 GEAIGNYY and CDR2 EKD. The DNA for the CDR3 is TGTGCCCGTGACGCCGTACTCGGGGGCCCAAATACCTTAGCACAACTCTTCTTT. Translating gives CARDAVLGGPNTLAQLFF.